Below, 17 T cell receptor beta chains from the same sample are listed, as sequenced in a study of T cells in Graves' hyperthyroidism and ophthalmopathy. Amplification of TCR beta CDR3 regions used RNA as the template. HTBI primers drove first-round RT-PCR of the TCR CDR3. Using its own MiXCR run on the multiplex PCR reads, TCRdb lists one record per CDR3 protein. The table lists 350,000 to 500,000 distinct CDR3 sequences, about an eighth of them singletons, with about 5% in the top ten. Material for sequencing was blood. Receptor source: a woman aged 18-30 years with Graves' hyperthyroidism.

This clonotype was seen repeatedly, ten times or more. This chain uses TRBV20-1 with TRBJ1-5; D not resolved. This CDR3 has 14 residues. Per germline, CDR1 DFQATT and CDR2 SNEGSKA (reference sequence). Between the trimmed V and J ends, which lost 2 bases and 6 bases, there was a span of 14 bases. In nucleotides, the CDR3 is TGCAGTGCTAGATTGGCCCAGCCAAGTCAGCCCCAGCATTTT. Translation gives CSARLAQPSQPQHF.

This clonotype was counted a few times. CDR3 loop: CASSFRGGSTDTQYF. As DNA, the CDR3 is TGTGCCAGCAGCTTCCGGGGCGGGAGCACAGATACGCAGTATTTT. The chain recombines TRBV7-3 with TRBJ2-3; D may match TRBD1 or TRBD2 (5 bases each). V was trimmed by 3 bases and J by 0 bases, leaving 10 bases between them. Germline assignment: CDR1 SGHTA and CDR2 FQGTGA. The CDR3 spans 15 residues.

On this clonotype: Being one base from a much bigger clone, this may be a read error. This sequence joins TRBV10-2 and TRBJ2-5, with D perhaps being TRBD1 or TRBD2 (5 bases each). Trimming pared 4 bases from V and 6 bases from J, leaving 15 bases between. The germline V gene has CDR1 WSHSY and CDR2 SAAADI. The CDR3 contains 14 residues. CDR3 DNA sequence: TGCGCCAGCAGTGGCCAGGGTGGAGGCAAGACCCAGTACTTC. Protein: CASSGQGGGKTQYF.

This clonotype appeared many times. V gene TRBV3-1 combines with J gene TRBJ2-3; possible D gene TRBD2, 6 bases. Trimming took off 0 bases at V and 5 bases at J, with 15 bases between the two ends. There are 16 residues in the CDR3. Germline CDR1 and CDR2: LGHDT and YNNKEL (reference sequence). CDR3 residues: CASSQDLGGKGDTQYF. CDR3 DNA sequence: TGTGCCAGCAGCCAAGATCTGGGGGGAAAAGGAGATACGCAGTATTTT.

The table lists this clonotype with a few counts. The CDR3 nucleotides are TGTGCCAGCAGCTACCAGATAGCGGATAGCTCCTACAATGAGCAGTTCTTC. It encodes CASSYQIADSSYNEQFF. The chain links TRBV7-9 to TRBJ2-1, with a tentative D call TRBD2 (6 bases). Germline CDR1 reads SEHNR; CDR2 reads FQNEAQ (reference sequence). Deletions cut 4 bases from V and 0 bases from J, with 16 bases between. This CDR3 contains 17 residues.

This clonotype was recorded many times. V and J are TRBV2 and TRBJ1-1, with TRBD1 as a possible D gene (5 bases). The length of the CDR3 is 15 residues. Germline CDR1 is SNHLY and CDR2 is FYNNEI. Trimming removed 8 bases from V and 4 bases from J, with 20 bases in between. Written as DNA, the CDR3 is TGTGCCAGCCGACCTCCCCAGGGCCGATCCACTGAAGCTTTCTTT. Its protein is CASRPPQGRSTEAFF.

This clonotype was seen many times. This chain connects TRBV28 to TRBJ1-2, with D uncertain. V was trimmed by 8 bases and J by 8 bases, leaving 21 bases between them. The length of the CDR3 is 14 residues. Germline loops: CDR1 MDHEN, CDR2 SYDVKM. CDR3 region: CASLPMEDPGGYTF. The CDR3 DNA reads as TGTGCCAGCCTACCGATGGAGGACCCCGGCGGCTACACCTTC.

This clonotype appeared many times. The chain is built from TRBV15 and TRBJ1-1; 11 positions match TRBD1. Germline CDR1 is LNHNV and CDR2 is YYDKDF (reference sequence). The V and J ends lost 2 bases and 7 bases, in that order; junction bases with no gene match: 9. This CDR3 contains 16 residues. The CDR3 DNA is TGTGCCACCAGCAGAAGGACAGGGGGCAGAGTAGGTGAAGCTTTCTTT. Protein product: CATSRRTGGRVGEAFF.

In its sample, this clonotype was seen many times. The chain couples TRBV5-1 to TRBJ2-5; D uncertain. Trimming took off 5 bases at V and 2 bases at J, with 7 bases between the two ends. The CDR3 extends over 12 amino acids. CDR1 is SGHRS, CDR2 YFSETQ, per germline. The CDR3 DNA is TGCGCCAGCAGGTCCGGTCAAGAGACCCAGTACTTC. This gives the protein CASRSGQETQYF.

The chain combines TRBV2 with TRBJ1-1, with D possibly TRBD1 on 5 matching bases. V shed 6 bases and J shed 8 bases, with 19 bases lying between them. Germline values: CDR1 SNHLY, CDR2 FYNNEI. CDR3 size: 14 residues. The CDR3 protein is CASRPGGGITEAFF. The CDR3 DNA reads as TGTGCCAGCAGACCGGGTGGGGGGATCACCGAAGCTTTCTTT.

The gene calls are TRBV4-1 and TRBJ2-5, with TRBD1 matching 7 bases. This CDR3 has 16 residues. CDR1 and CDR2 from the germline V gene are MGHRA and YSYEKL. V lost 0 bases, J lost 5 bases, and 9 bases stayed unmatched. CDR3 nucleotide sequence: TGCGCCAGCAGCCAAGACAGGACAGGACCCCTGGAGACCCAGTACTTC. It is translated as CASSQDRTGPLETQYF.

J is TRBJ2-1 and V is TRBV7-3, with 11 bases aligning to TRBD2. Germline CDR1 SGHTA, CDR2 FQGTGA. With V trimmed by 2 bases and J by 5 bases, 11 bases remained unmatched. CDR3 length: 18 amino acids. CDR3 loop: CASSLGASLAGGHNEQFF. In DNA, the CDR3 is TGTGCCAGCAGCTTAGGGGCGAGCCTAGCGGGAGGCCACAATGAGCAGTTCTTC.

The sample holds many counts of this clonotype. The V and J genes are TRBV27 and TRBJ2-1; D gene unclear. Deletions cut 4 bases from V and 7 bases from J, with 14 bases between. The CDR3 runs 14 residues. Germline lookup yields CDR1 MNHEY and CDR2 SMNVEV (reference sequence). CDR3 loop: CASSSWGIPNEQFF. DNA for the CDR3: TGTGCCAGCAGTTCCTGGGGAATCCCTAATGAGCAGTTCTTC.

This clonotype has at least ten counts. The chain carries TRBV6-2 or TRBV6-3 and TRBJ1-1; 7 bases are a match to TRBD1. Germline V gives CDR1 MNHEY, CDR2 SVGEGT. V was clipped by 0 bases and J by 5 bases; unmatched bases: 9. The CDR3 is made up of 16 amino acids. The CDR3 DNA reads as TGTGCCAGCAGTTACTCAACAGGGGCGGTATCGACTGAAGCTTTCTTT. The encoded protein is CASSYSTGAVSTEAFF.

The sample holds a few counts of this clonotype. V is TRBV20-1 and J is TRBJ2-1; no clear D. This CDR3 is 13 amino acids long. With 4 bases removed from V and 6 bases from J, the gap between germline ends came to 13 bases. Germline V gene sequence: CDR1 DFQATT, CDR2 SNEGSKA (reference sequence). CDR3 amino acids: CSAILVGRNEQFF. In DNA, the CDR3 is TGCAGTGCTATCCTGGTAGGCCGCAATGAGCAGTTCTTC.

This clonotype was seen ten or more times. The chain has TRBV9 and TRBJ2-1, with TRBD1 matching 7 bases. Germline V gene data show CDR1 as SGDLS and CDR2 as YYNGEE. The CDR3 contains 13 residues. The V segment lost 8 bases and the J segment 3 bases; nucleotides outside the gene matches: 5. The CDR3 region is CASGDSLYNEQFF. In DNA form, the CDR3 reads TGTGCCAGTGGGGACAGCCTCTACAATGAGCAGTTCTTC.

This clonotype showed up many times. The rearrangement joins TRBV30 to TRBJ2-5; 12 nucleotides agree with TRBD1. Trimming at V came to 1 base and at J to 4 bases, leaving 4 bases not matched to a gene. The germline CDR1 and CDR2 sequences are GTSNPN and SVGIG (reference sequence). The CDR3 spans 15 residues. CDR3 sequence: CAWSDRDRGRETQYF. The CDR3 nucleotides are TGTGCCTGGAGTGACCGGGACAGGGGGCGAGAGACCCAGTACTTC.